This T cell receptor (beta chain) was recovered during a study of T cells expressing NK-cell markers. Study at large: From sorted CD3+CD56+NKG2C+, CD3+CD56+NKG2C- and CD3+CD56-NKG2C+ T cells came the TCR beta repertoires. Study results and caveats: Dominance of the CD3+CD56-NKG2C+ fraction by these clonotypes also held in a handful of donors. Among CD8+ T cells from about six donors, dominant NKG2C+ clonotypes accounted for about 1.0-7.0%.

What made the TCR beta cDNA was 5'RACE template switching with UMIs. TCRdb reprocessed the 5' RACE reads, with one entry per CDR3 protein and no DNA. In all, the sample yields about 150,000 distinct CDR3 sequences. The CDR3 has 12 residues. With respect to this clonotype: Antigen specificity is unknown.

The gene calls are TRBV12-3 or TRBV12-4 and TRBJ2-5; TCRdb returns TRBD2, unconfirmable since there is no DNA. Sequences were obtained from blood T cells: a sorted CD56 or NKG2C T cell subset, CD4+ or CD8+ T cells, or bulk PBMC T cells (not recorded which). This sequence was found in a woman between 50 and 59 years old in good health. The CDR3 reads CASLGRRETQYF.